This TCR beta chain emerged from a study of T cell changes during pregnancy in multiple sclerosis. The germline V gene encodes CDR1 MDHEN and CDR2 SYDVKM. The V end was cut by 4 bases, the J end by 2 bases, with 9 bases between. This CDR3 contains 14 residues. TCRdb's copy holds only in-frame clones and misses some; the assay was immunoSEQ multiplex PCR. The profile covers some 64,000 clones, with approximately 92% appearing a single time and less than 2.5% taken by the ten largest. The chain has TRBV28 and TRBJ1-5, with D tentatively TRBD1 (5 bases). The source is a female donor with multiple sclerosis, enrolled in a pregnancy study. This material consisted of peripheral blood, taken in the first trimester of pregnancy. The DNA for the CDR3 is TGTGCCAGCAGTTCGCCCAGGGGCAATCAGCCCCAGCATTTT. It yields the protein CASSSPRGNQPQHF.